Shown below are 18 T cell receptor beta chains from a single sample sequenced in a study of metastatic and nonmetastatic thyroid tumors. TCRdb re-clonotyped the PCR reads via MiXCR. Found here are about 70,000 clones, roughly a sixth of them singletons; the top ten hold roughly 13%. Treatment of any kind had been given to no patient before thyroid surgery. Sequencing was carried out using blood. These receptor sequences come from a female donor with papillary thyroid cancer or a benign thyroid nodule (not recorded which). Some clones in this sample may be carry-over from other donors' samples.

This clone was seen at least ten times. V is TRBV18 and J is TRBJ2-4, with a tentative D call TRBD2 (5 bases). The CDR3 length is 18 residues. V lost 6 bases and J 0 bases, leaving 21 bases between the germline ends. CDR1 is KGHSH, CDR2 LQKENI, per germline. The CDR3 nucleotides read TGTGCCAGCTCCCCCGCCGCTGAGGAGGCACTAGCCAAAAACATTCAGTACTTC. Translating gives CASSPAAEEALAKNIQYF.

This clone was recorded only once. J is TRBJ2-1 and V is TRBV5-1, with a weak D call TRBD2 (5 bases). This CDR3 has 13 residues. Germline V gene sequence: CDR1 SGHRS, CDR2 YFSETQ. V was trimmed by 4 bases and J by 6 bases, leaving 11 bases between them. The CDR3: CASSTIASNEQFF. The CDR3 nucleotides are TGCGCCAGCAGCACGATAGCGAGCAATGAGCAGTTCTTC. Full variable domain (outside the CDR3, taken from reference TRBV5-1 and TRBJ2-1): KAGVTQTPRYLIKTRGQQVTLSCSPISGHRSVSWYQQTPGQGLQFLFEYFSETQRNKGNFPGRFSGRQFSNSRSEMNVSTLELGDSALYLCASSTIASNEQFFGPGTRLTVL.

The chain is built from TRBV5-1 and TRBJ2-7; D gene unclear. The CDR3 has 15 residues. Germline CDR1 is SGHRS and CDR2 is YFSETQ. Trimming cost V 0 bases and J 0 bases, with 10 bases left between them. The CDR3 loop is CASSLGRTSSYEQYF. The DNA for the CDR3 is TGCGCCAGCAGCTTGGGTCGGACGAGCTCCTACGAGCAGTACTTC. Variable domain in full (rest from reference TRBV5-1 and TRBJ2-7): KAGVTQTPRYLIKTRGQQVTLSCSPISGHRSVSWYQQTPGQGLQFLFEYFSETQRNKGNFPGRFSGRQFSNSRSEMNVSTLELGDSALYLCASSLGRTSSYEQYFGPGTRLTVT.

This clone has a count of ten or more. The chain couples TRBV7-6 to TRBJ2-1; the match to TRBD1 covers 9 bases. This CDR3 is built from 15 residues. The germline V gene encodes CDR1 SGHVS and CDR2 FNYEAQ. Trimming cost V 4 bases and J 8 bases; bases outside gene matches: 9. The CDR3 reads CASSYRDREVDEQFF. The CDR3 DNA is TGTGCCAGCAGCTACCGGGACAGGGAGGTAGATGAGCAGTTCTTC.

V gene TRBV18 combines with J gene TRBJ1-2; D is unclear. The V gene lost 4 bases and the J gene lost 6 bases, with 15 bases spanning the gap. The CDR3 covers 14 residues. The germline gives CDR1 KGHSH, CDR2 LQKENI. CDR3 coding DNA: TGTGCCAGCTCACTAGACACAGCTCTTGATGGCTACACCTTC. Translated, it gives CASSLDTALDGYTF.

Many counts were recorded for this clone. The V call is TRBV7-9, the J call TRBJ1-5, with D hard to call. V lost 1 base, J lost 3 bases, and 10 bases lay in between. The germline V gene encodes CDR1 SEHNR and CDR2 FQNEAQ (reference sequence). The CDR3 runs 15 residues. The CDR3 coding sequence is TGTGCCAGCAGCTTAGGATCGGGAGACAATCAGCCCCAGCATTTT. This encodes CASSLGSGDNQPQHF.

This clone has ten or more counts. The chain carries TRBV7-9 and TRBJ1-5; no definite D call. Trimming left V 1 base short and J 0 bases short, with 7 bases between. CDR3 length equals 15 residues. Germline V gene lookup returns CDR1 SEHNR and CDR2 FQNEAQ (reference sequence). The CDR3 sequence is CASSLGAYSNQPQHF. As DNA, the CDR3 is TGTGCCAGCAGCTTAGGAGCATATAGCAATCAGCCCCAGCATTTT.

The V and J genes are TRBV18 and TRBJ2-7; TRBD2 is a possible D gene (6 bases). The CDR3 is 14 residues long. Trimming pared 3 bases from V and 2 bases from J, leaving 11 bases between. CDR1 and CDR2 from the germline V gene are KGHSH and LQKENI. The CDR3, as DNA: TGTGCCAGCTCACCCAGGGACTCGACCTACGAGCAGTACTTC. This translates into CASSPRDSTYEQYF.

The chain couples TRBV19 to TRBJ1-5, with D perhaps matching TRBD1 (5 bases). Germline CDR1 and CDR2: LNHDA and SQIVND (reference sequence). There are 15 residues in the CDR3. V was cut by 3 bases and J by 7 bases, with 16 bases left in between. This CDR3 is CASSMGREGSQPQHF. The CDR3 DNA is TGTGCCAGTAGTATGGGCAGGGAAGGATCACAGCCCCAGCATTTT.

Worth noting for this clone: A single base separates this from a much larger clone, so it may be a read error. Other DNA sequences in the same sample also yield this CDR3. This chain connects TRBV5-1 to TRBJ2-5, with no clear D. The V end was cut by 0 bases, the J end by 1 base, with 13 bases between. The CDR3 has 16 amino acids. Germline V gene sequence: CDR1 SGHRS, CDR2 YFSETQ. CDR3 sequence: CASSLAGSRGQETQYF. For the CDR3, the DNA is TGCGCCAGCAGCTTGGCCGGAAGTCGCGGCCAAGAGACCCAGTACTTC.

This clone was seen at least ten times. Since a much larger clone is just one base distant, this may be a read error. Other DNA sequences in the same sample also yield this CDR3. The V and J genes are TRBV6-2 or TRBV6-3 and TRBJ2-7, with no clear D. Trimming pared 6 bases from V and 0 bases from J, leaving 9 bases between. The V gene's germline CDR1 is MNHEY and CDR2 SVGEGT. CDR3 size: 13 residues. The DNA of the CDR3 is TGTGCCAGCAGCCAGGCAAGCTCCTACGAGCAGTACTTC. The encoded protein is CASSQASSYEQYF.

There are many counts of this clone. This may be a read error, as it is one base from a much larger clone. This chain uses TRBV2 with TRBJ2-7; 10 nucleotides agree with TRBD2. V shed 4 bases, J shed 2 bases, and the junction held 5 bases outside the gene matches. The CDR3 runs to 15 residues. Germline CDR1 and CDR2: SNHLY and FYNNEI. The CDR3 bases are TGTGCCAGCAGTGGGTCGCTAGCGGGGGCCTACGAGCAGTACTTC. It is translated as CASSGSLAGAYEQYF.

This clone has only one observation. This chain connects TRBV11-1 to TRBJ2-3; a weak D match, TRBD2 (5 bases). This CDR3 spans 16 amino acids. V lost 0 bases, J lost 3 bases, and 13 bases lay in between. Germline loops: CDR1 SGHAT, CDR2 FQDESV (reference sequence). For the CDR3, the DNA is TGTGCCAGCAGCTTAGCGGAGGTGGGATTAACAGATACGCAGTATTTT. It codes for CASSLAEVGLTDTQYF. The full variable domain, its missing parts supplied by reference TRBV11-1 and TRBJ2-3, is EAEVAQSPRYKITEKSQAVAFWCDPISGHATLYWYRQILGQGPELLVQFQDESVVDDSQLPKDRFSAERLKGVDSTLKIQPAELGDSAMYLCASSLAEVGLTDTQYFGPGTRLTVL.

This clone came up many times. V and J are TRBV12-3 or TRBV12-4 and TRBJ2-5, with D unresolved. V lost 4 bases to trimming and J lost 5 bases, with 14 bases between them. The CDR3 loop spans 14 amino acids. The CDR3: CASSYAALRETQYF. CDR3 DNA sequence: TGTGCCAGCAGTTACGCGGCCTTGCGGGAGACCCAGTACTTC.

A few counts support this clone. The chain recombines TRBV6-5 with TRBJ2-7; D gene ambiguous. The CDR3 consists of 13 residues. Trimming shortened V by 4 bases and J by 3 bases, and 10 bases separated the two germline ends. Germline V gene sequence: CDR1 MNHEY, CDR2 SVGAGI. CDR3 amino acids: CASSSEVYYEQYF. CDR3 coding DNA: TGTGCCAGCAGTTCCGAGGTGTACTACGAGCAGTACTTC.

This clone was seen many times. The CDR3 DNA sequence: TGTGCCAGCTCACCACAGGGCTCTAGCTCCTACGAGCAGTACTTC. It specifies CASSPQGSSSYEQYF. This chain uses TRBV18 with TRBJ2-7, with unresolved D. V was trimmed by 1 base and J by 0 bases, leaving 10 bases between them. The CDR3 extends over 15 amino acids. The germline V gene has CDR1 KGHSH and CDR2 LQKENI.

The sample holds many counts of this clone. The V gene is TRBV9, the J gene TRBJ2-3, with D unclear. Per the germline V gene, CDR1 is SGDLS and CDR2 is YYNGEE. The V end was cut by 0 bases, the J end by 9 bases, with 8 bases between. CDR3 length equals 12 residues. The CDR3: CASSVELGTQYF. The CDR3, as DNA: TGTGCCAGCAGCGTAGAATTAGGGACGCAGTATTTT.

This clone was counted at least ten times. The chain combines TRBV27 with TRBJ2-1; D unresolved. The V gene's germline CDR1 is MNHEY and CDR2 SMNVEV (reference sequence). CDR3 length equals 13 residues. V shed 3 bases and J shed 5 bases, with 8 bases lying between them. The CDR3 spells CASSLAFDNEQFF. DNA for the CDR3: TGTGCCAGCAGTTTGGCGTTTGACAATGAGCAGTTCTTC.